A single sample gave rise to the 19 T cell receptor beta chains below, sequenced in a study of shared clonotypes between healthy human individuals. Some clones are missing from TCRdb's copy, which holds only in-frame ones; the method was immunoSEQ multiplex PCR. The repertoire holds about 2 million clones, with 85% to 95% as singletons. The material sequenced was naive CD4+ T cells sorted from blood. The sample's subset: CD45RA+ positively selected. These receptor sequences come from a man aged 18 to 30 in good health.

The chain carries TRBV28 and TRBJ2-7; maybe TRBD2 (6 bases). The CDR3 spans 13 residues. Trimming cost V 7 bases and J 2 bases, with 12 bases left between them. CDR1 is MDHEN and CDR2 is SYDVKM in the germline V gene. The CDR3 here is CASTHGGAYEQYF. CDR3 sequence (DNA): TGTGCCAGCACCCACGGCGGGGCCTACGAGCAGTACTTC. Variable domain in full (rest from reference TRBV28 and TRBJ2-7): DVKVTQSSRYLVKRTGEKVFLECVQDMDHENMFWYRQDPGLGLRLIYFSYDVKMKEKGDIPEGYSVSREKKERFSLILESASTNQTSMYLCASTHGGAYEQYFGPGTRLTVT.

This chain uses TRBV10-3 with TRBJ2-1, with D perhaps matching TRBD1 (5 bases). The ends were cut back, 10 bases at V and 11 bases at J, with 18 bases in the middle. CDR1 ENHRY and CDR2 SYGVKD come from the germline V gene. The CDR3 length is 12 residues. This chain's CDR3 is CATKGADGQQFF. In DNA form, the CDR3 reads TGTGCCACCAAAGGGGCGGATGGGCAGCAGTTCTTC.

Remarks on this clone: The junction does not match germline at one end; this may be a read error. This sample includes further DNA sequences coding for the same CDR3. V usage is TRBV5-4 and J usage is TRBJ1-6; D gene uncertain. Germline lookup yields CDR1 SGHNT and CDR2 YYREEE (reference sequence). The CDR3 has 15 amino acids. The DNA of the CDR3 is TGTGCCAGCAGTTTGGGAAGCTCCTATAATTCACCCCTCCACTTT. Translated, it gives CASSLGSSYNSPLHF.

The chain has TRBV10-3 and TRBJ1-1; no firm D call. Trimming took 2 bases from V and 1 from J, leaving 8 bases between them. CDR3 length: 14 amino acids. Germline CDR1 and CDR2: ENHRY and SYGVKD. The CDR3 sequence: CAISEIRRNTEAFF. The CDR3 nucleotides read TGTGCCATCAGTGAGATCAGAAGGAACACTGAAGCTTTCTTT.

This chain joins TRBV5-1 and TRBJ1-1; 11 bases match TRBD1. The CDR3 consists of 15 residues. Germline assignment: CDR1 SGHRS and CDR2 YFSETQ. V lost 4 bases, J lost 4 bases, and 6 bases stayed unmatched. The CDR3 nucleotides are TGCGCCAGCAGCCCTGGGACAGGGGGATTCACTGAAGCTTTCTTT. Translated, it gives CASSPGTGGFTEAFF.

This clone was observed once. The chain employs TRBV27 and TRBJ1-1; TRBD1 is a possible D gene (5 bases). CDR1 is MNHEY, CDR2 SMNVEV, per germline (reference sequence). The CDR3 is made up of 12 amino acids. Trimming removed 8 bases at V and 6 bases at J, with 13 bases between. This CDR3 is CASGGRGAEAFF. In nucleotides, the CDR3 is TGTGCCAGCGGGGGGAGAGGGGCTGAAGCTTTCTTT.

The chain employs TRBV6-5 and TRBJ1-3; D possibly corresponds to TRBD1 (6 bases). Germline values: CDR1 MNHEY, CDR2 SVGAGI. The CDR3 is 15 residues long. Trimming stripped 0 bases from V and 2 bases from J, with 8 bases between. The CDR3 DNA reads TGTGCCAGCAGTTACTCGGGGGGGCCTGGAAACACCATATATTTT. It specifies CASSYSGGPGNTIYF.

CDR3 nucleotides: TGTGCCAGCAGTGTCCTTGCCTGGGGGACGAACACTGAAGCTTTCTTT. Protein: CASSVLAWGTNTEAFF. The chain has TRBV28 and TRBJ1-1, with D perhaps matching TRBD1 (5 bases). The length of the CDR3 is 16 residues. Germline CDR1 is MDHEN and CDR2 is SYDVKM. Trimming pared 5 bases from V and 1 base from J, leaving 17 bases between.

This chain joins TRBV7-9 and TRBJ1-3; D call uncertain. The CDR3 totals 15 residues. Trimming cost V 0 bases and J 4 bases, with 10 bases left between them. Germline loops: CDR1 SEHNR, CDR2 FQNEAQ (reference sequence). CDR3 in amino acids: CASSLAITGGNTIYF. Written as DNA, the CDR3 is TGTGCCAGCAGCTTAGCGATTACGGGAGGAAACACCATATATTTT.

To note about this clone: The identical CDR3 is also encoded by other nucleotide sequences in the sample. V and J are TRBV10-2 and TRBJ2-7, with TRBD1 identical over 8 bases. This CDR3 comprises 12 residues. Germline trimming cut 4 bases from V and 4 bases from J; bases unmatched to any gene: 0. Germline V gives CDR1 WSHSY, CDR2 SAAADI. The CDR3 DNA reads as TGCGCCAGCAGTGGGACAGGGTACGAGCAGTACTTC. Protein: CASSGTGYEQYF.

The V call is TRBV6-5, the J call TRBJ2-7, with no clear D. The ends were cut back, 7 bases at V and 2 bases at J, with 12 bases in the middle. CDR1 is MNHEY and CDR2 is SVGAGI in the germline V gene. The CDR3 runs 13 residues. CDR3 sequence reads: CASKKGPTYEQYF. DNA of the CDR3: TGTGCCAGCAAAAAGGGCCCTACCTACGAGCAGTACTTC.

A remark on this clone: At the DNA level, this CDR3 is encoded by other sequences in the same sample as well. CDR3: CAWSVENEQFF. The DNA for the CDR3 is TGTGCCTGGAGTGTGGAGAATGAGCAGTTCTTC. This rearrangement joins TRBV30 to TRBJ2-1, with D hard to call. The V and J ends lost 0 bases and 7 bases respectively, with 4 bases between them. The germline V gene has CDR1 GTSNPN and CDR2 SVGIG (reference sequence). The CDR3 loop spans 11 amino acids.

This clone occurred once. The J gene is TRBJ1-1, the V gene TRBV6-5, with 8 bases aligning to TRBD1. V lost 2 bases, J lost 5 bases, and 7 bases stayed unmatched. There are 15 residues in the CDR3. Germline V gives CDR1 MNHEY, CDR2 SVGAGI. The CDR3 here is CASSYLLQGGTEAFF. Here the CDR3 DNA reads TGTGCCAGCAGTTACCTGCTACAGGGGGGGACTGAAGCTTTCTTT.

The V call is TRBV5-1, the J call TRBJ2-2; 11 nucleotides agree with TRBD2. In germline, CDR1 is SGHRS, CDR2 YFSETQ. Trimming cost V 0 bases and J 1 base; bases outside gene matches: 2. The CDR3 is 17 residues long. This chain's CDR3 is CASSLATSGGNTGELFF. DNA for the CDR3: TGCGCCAGCAGCTTGGCCACTAGCGGGGGGAACACCGGGGAGCTGTTTTTT.

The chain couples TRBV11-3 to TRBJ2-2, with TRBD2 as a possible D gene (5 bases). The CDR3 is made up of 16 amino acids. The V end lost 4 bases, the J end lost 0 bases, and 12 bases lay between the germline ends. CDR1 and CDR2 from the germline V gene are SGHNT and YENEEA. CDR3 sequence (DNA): TGTGCCAGCAGCTCCGAGACGGGGACGAACACCGGGGAGCTGTTTTTT. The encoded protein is CASSSETGTNTGELFF.

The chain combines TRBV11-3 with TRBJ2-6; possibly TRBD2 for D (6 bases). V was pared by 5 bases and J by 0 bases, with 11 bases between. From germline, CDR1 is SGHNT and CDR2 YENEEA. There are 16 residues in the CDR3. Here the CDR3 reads CASSPGLSSGANVLTF. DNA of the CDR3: TGTGCCAGCAGCCCGGGACTGAGCTCTGGGGCCAACGTCCTGACTTTC.

The CDR3 loop reads CAISEHSLRGYTF. CDR3 coding DNA: TGTGCCATCAGTGAGCACAGTCTACGCGGCTACACCTTC. V is TRBV10-3 and J is TRBJ1-2; D ambiguous. Deletions cut 2 bases from V and 8 bases from J, with 12 bases between. This CDR3 comprises 13 residues. Germline assignment: CDR1 ENHRY and CDR2 SYGVKD.

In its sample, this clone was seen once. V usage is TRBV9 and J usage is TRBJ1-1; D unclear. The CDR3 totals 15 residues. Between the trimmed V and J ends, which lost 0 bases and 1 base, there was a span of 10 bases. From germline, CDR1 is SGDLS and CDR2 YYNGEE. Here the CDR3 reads CASSVDLNPNTEAFF. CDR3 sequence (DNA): TGTGCCAGCAGCGTAGATCTGAACCCGAACACTGAAGCTTTCTTT.

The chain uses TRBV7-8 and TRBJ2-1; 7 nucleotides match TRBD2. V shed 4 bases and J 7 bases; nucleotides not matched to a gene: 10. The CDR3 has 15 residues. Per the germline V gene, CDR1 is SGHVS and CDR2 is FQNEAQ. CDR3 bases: TGTGCCAGCAGCTCCCAAAGCGGGGTATTGAATGAGCAGTTCTTC. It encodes CASSSQSGVLNEQFF. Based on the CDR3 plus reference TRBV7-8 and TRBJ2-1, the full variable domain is GAGVSQSPRYKVAKRGQDVALRCDPISGHVSLFWYQQALGQGPEFLTYFQNEAQLDKSGLPSDRFFAERPEGSVSTLKIQRTQQEDSAVYLCASSSQSGVLNEQFFGPGTRLTVL.